The 27 T cell receptor beta chains reported below all come from one sample, sequenced in a study of blood T cell repertoires in COVID-19. Here immunoSEQ multiplex PCR was the method, and the copy in TCRdb shows in-frame clones only, minus some. The sample consists of 200,000 to 250,000 clones, 70% to 90% of them appearing once. Sample: peripheral blood. The receptors shown here come from a man aged 30-40 years with COVID-19, enrolled during active disease.

CDR3: CASSYYRSENSPLHF. In DNA, the CDR3 is TGTGCCAGCAGTTACTACAGGTCAGAGAATTCACCCCTCCACTTT. The genes are TRBV6-5 and TRBJ1-6; a weak D match, TRBD1 (5 bases). The germline V gene has CDR1 MNHEY and CDR2 SVGAGI. The CDR3 extends over 15 amino acids. Deletions cut 1 base from V and 7 bases from J, with 11 bases between.

V and J are TRBV3-1 (or the pseudogene TRBV3-2) and TRBJ1-2; D remains ambiguous. Trimming cost V 4 bases and J 3 bases, with 9 bases left between them. The germline gives CDR1 LGHDT, CDR2 YNNKEL (reference sequence). The CDR3 runs to 13 residues. CDR3 loop: CASSPQEDYGYTF. The CDR3 region has the DNA TGTGCCAGCAGCCCCCAGGAAGACTATGGCTACACCTTC.

The V and J genes are TRBV7-2 and TRBJ1-6; 8 nucleotides match TRBD1. Germline V gene sequence: CDR1 SGHTA, CDR2 FQGNSA. The CDR3 runs 17 residues. With V trimmed by 5 bases and J by 0 bases, 6 bases remained unmatched. This CDR3 is CASSLWTGSSYNSPLHF. The CDR3 coding sequence is TGTGCCAGCAGCCTTTGGACAGGGAGCTCCTATAATTCACCCCTCCACTTT.

This clone was picked up one time. Different DNA sequences within this sample yield the same CDR3. The chain carries TRBV2 and TRBJ1-2, with unresolved D. The length of the CDR3 is 12 residues. The germline CDR1 and CDR2 sequences are SNHLY and FYNNEI. V lost 4 bases and J lost 2, with 5 bases in between. The DNA for the CDR3 is TGTGCCAGCAGTGGAGGCAACTATGGCTACACCTTC. Protein: CASSGGNYGYTF.

The CDR3 bases are TGTGCCAGTATGCGGGAAGGGGACAATCAGCCCCAGCATTTT. As protein: CASMREGDNQPQHF. The V call is TRBV19, the J call TRBJ1-5, with a weak D call TRBD1 (5 bases). V lost 7 bases and J lost 3, with 13 bases in between. Germline assignment: CDR1 LNHDA and CDR2 SQIVND (reference sequence). The CDR3 contains 14 residues.

This clone was observed a handful of times. The chain uses TRBV5-4 and TRBJ2-7; 8 positions match TRBD2. The CDR3 runs 12 residues. CDR1 and CDR2 from the germline V gene are SGHNT and YYREEE (reference sequence). V dropped 5 bases and J dropped 4; count of bases not matched to a gene: 2. The CDR3 loop is CASSTSGYEQYF. DNA of the CDR3: TGTGCCAGCAGTACTAGCGGTTACGAGCAGTACTTC.

The CDR3 DNA follows: TGTGCCAGTAGTATTGGGACCAGGGGCTCCGGCTATGGCTACACCTTC. This codes for CASSIGTRGSGYGYTF. The gene calls are TRBV19 and TRBJ1-2; tentatively, D is TRBD1 (6 bases). Trimming shortened V by 3 bases and J by 4 bases, and 18 bases separated the two germline ends. CDR3 length equals 16 residues. Per germline, CDR1 LNHDA and CDR2 SQIVND (reference sequence).

This rearrangement joins TRBV19 to TRBJ1-1, with D maybe TRBD1 (5 bases). V was shortened by 1 base and J by 4 bases, with 13 bases between the two germline ends. This CDR3 has 15 residues. CDR1 is LNHDA and CDR2 is SQIVND in the germline V gene (reference sequence). CDR3 nucleotides: TGTGCCAGTAGTATAGGTGGACGGGGGGTCACTGAAGCTTTCTTT. Its translation: CASSIGGRGVTEAFF.

This chain uses TRBV11-3 with TRBJ2-1; the match to TRBD2 covers 7 bases. CDR3 length: 14 amino acids. Germline V gives CDR1 SGHNT, CDR2 YENEEA. The trim removed 1 base at V and 4 bases at J, leaving 1 base unmatched. The CDR3 region is CASSLGLAYNEQFF. As DNA, the CDR3 is TGTGCCAGCAGCTTAGGACTAGCATACAATGAGCAGTTCTTC. Filled out from reference TRBV11-3 and TRBJ2-1, the complete variable domain reads EAGVVQSPRYKIIEKKQPVAFWCNPISGHNTLYWYLQNLGQGPELLIRYENEEAVDDSQLPKDRFSAERLKGVDSTLKIQPAELGDSAVYLCASSLGLAYNEQFFGPGTRLTVL.

The gene calls are TRBV6-5 and TRBJ2-1, with a weak D call TRBD2 (7 bases). Germline V gives CDR1 MNHEY, CDR2 SVGAGI. V dropped 0 bases and J dropped 8 bases, with 14 bases sitting between them. CDR3 length: 15 residues. CDR3 region: CASSYSAGAGDEQFF. The DNA of the CDR3 is TGTGCCAGCAGTTACTCGGCGGGGGCCGGGGATGAGCAGTTCTTC.

This clone was detected only a few times. The gene calls are TRBV11-1 and TRBJ2-7, with 10 positions matching TRBD1. After removal of 1 base from V and 2 bases from J, the junction contained 5 bases not matched to a gene. Germline CDR1 SGHAT, CDR2 FQDESV (reference sequence). The CDR3 sequence is 16 residues long. CDR3 protein: CASSLGQGAIPYEQYF. As DNA, the CDR3 is TGTGCCAGCAGCTTAGGACAGGGGGCGATCCCCTACGAGCAGTACTTC.

The chain uses TRBV7-8 and TRBJ1-1, with 8 bases matching TRBD1. After removal of 3 bases from V and 8 bases from J, the junction contained 11 bases not matched to a gene. CDR3 size: 15 residues. Germline CDR1 reads SGHVS; CDR2 reads FQNEAQ. This chain's CDR3 is CASSFVQGATPEAFF. The CDR3 nucleotides read TGTGCCAGCAGCTTCGTCCAGGGGGCGACTCCAGAAGCTTTCTTT.

V and J are TRBV11-2 and TRBJ1-2, with 7 bases identical to TRBD1. This CDR3 has 16 amino acids. Germline V gene sequence: CDR1 SGHAT, CDR2 FQNNGV. The J segment lost 6 bases and the V segment lost 3 bases, leaving 13 bases of the junction unmatched. The CDR3 reads CASSFFYRDRQNGYTF. The CDR3 nucleotides read TGTGCCAGCAGCTTTTTCTACCGGGACAGACAGAATGGCTACACCTTC.

The chain recombines TRBV9 with TRBJ1-1, with 7 positions matching TRBD1. This CDR3 comprises 14 residues. V lost 4 bases, J lost 5 bases, and 8 bases stayed unmatched. Germline lookup yields CDR1 SGDLS and CDR2 YYNGEE. CDR3: CASSPRTGETEAFF. The CDR3 DNA is TGTGCCAGCAGCCCCAGGACAGGAGAGACTGAAGCTTTCTTT. Based on the CDR3 plus reference TRBV9 and TRBJ1-1, the full variable domain is DSGVTQTPKHLITATGQRVTLRCSPRSGDLSVYWYQQSLDQGLQFLIQYYNGEERAKGNILERFSAQQFPDLHSELNLSSLELGDSALYFCASSPRTGETEAFFGQGTRLTVV.

This chain links TRBV11-3 with TRBJ2-2; D gene unclear. Trimming removed 0 bases from V and 5 bases from J, with 4 bases in between. This CDR3 contains 13 residues. CDR1 is SGHNT, CDR2 YENEEA, per germline. As DNA, the CDR3 is TGTGCCAGCAGCTTAGAGGAGACCGGGGAGCTGTTTTTT. Protein: CASSLEETGELFF.

The rearrangement links TRBV7-8 to TRBJ1-6; no clear D. The germline V gene has CDR1 SGHVS and CDR2 FQNEAQ. Trimming cost V 1 base and J 10 bases, with 20 bases left between them. CDR3 length equals 17 residues. The CDR3 nucleotides read TGTGCCAGCAGCTTAGGAGGAGACTTATTGCATTGGTCACCCCTCCACTTT. Translation gives CASSLGGDLLHWSPLHF.

The chain recombines TRBV18 with TRBJ2-7; 7 nucleotides line up with TRBD2. CDR1 is KGHSH, CDR2 LQKENI, per germline. There are 15 residues in the CDR3. V trimming: 3 bases; J trimming: 9 bases; junction bases outside the gene matches: 14. Here the CDR3 reads CASSPRHGGGEGQYF. The DNA for the CDR3 is TGTGCCAGCTCACCCCGGCATGGGGGGGGAGAGGGGCAGTACTTC.

The chain carries TRBV7-2 and TRBJ2-2; 9 nucleotides agree with TRBD1. Unmatched junction bases numbered 4, after V lost 3 bases and J lost 5 bases. The CDR3 runs 15 residues. Per germline, CDR1 SGHTA and CDR2 FQGNSA. Written as DNA, the CDR3 is TGTGCCAGCAGCTTTCAACAGGGGGCGACCGGGGAGCTGTTTTTT. Its protein is CASSFQQGATGELFF.

The chain combines TRBV28 with TRBJ1-5; a weak D match, TRBD1 (5 bases). The CDR3 sequence is 14 residues long. V was shortened by 6 bases and J by 0 bases, with 9 bases between the two germline ends. Germline V lookup: CDR1 MDHEN, CDR2 SYDVKM. The CDR3 DNA sequence: TGTGCCAGCAGCCTCGACAGTAGCAATCAGCCCCAGCATTTT. This sequence encodes CASSLDSSNQPQHF.

The V gene is TRBV18, the J gene TRBJ1-2, with 9 nucleotides matching TRBD1. In germline, CDR1 is KGHSH, CDR2 LQKENI. The CDR3 runs to 15 residues. After removal of 5 bases from V and 2 bases from J, the junction contained 6 bases not matched to a gene. This CDR3 reads CASSNTGTGNYGYTF. The CDR3 DNA sequence: TGTGCCAGCTCAAACACCGGGACAGGGAACTATGGCTACACCTTC.

This sequence joins TRBV15 and TRBJ2-1; 13 bases align to TRBD2. The CDR3 loop spans 15 amino acids. The V segment lost 6 bases and the J segment 9 bases; nucleotides outside the gene matches: 8. Germline CDR1 LNHNV, CDR2 YYDKDF (reference sequence). CDR3 DNA: TGTGCCACCAGTAACGGACTAGCGGGAGCTTTTGAGCAGTTCTTC. It translates to CATSNGLAGAFEQFF.

The rearrangement links TRBV5-4 to TRBJ1-2, with D tentatively TRBD1 (5 bases). Looked up from germline, CDR1 is SGHNT and CDR2 is YYREEE (reference sequence). Trimming stripped 2 bases from V and 2 bases from J, with 10 bases between. The CDR3 totals 14 residues. The CDR3 bases are TGTGCCAGCAGCTTTGTTCAGGGAAACTATGGCTACACCTTC. Its translation is CASSFVQGNYGYTF.

This clone was recorded only once. The J gene is TRBJ2-5, the V gene TRBV20-1; D call uncertain. This CDR3 contains 10 residues. CDR1 DFQATT and CDR2 SNEGSKA come from the germline V gene (reference sequence). V was clipped by 6 bases and J by 4 bases, with 6 bases between them. CDR3 in DNA: TGCAGTGCCGTCTTAGAGACCCAGTACTTC. Translating it yields CSAVLETQYF.

The chain carries TRBV9 and TRBJ1-5; tentative D call: TRBD1 (6 bases). The CDR3 consists of 14 residues. CDR1 and CDR2 (germline): SGDLS, YYNGEE. V lost 4 bases, J lost 2 bases, and 10 bases lay in between. The CDR3 sequence: CASSPGGGNQPQHF. In DNA form, the CDR3 reads TGTGCCAGCAGCCCTGGGGGCGGCAATCAGCCCCAGCATTTT.

This rearrangement joins TRBV7-3 to TRBJ2-1, with 7 bases lining up with TRBD2. Trimming cost V 8 bases and J 8 bases; bases outside gene matches: 12. The CDR3 sequence is 14 residues long. Germline V gene lookup returns CDR1 SGHTA and CDR2 FQGTGA. As DNA, the CDR3 is TGTGCCAGCCGAATGGGAGGGATGGGCGATGAGCAGTTCTTC. It encodes CASRMGGMGDEQFF.

V is TRBV27 and J is TRBJ2-2; possibly TRBD1 for D (6 bases). The CDR3 totals 14 residues. V lost 3 bases, J lost 6 bases, and 11 bases lay in between. Germline CDR1 is MNHEY and CDR2 is SMNVEV (reference sequence). The CDR3 coding sequence is TGTGCCAGCAGTTTCTCAGGGGCTCCCGGGGAGCTGTTTTTT. Its protein is CASSFSGAPGELFF.

The CDR3 here is CASSTPVQGGETQYF. CDR3 nucleotide sequence: TGTGCCAGTAGTACCCCGGTACAGGGTGGGGAGACCCAGTACTTC. This chain connects TRBV19 to TRBJ2-5; a weak D match, TRBD1 (6 bases). Germline V gives CDR1 LNHDA, CDR2 SQIVND (reference sequence). The CDR3 sequence is 15 residues long. V was trimmed by 4 bases and J by 5 bases, leaving 17 bases between them.